Listed below are T cell receptor beta chains from one sample, sequenced in a study of beta chain features in type 1 diabetes. The protocol was immunoSEQ multiplex PCR, while the TCRdb copy is restricted to in-frame clones and leaves out a portion. The sample has almost 350,000 clones; about a tenth are singletons. Source material: central memory CD4+ T cells from blood. These receptors were taken from a man aged 30-40 years with type 1 diabetes. The CDR3 runs from the conserved cysteine through the conserved F or W. D genes are given only for firm matches. Clone size appears in some rows only: once, few, many, or a class for an expanded clone.

V gene	J gene	D gene	clone size	CDR3 DNA	CDR3 protein
TRBV6-6	TRBJ2-5	.	few	TGTGCCAGCACTGCCAGGGGCGGCGAAGAGACCCAGTACTTC	CASTARGGEETQYF
TRBV6-5	TRBJ2-5	.	.	TGTGCCAGCAGTTACTGGGGGGAGACCCAGTACTTC	CASSYWGETQYF
TRBV9	TRBJ2-1	.	.	TGTGCCAGCAGCGTTCGTCCAGACAATGAGCAGTTCTTC	CASSVRPDNEQFF
TRBV7-9	TRBJ2-7	.	many	TGTGCCAGCAGCTTAACCCAGTACGAGCAGTACTTC	CASSLTQYEQYF
TRBV9	TRBJ1-4	.	.	TGTGCCAGCAGCTCCGTAGAGGGCCGGGCAACTAATGAAAAACTGTTTTTT	CASSSVEGRATNEKLFF
TRBV5-6	TRBJ1-6	TRBD1	.	TGTGCCAGCAGCTTTCGAACAGGGGCCTATAATTCACCCCTCCACTTT	CASSFRTGAYNSPLHF
TRBV30	TRBJ2-2	.	.	TGTGCCCATTCCAAACAGGGCGCGAACACCGGGGAGCTGTTTTTT	CAHSKQGANTGELFF
TRBV27	TRBJ2-2	TRBD1	.	TGTGCCAGCAGTTTACAGACAGGGTCCACCGGGGAGCTGTTTTTT	CASSLQTGSTGELFF
TRBV28	TRBJ2-5	TRBD1	few	TGTGCCAGCAGTTTCATCGGGACAGGGGGAAGAGAGACCCAGTACTTC	CASSFIGTGGRETQYF
TRBV2	TRBJ2-7	TRBD1	few	TGTGCCAGCAGTGTGGGACAGGGACGGACCTACGAGCAGTACTTC	CASSVGQGRTYEQYF
TRBV4-3	TRBJ2-1	.	.	TGCGCCAGCAGCCAAGTGGCAGGGAATGGAAAGGATGAGCAGTTCTTC	CASSQVAGNGKDEQFF
TRBV11-2	TRBJ2-1	.	many	TGTGCCAGCAGGGGACTCCTAGTTTACCATGAGCAGTTCTTC	CASRGLLVYHEQFF
TRBV7-2	TRBJ2-5	.	few	TGTGCCAGCAGCTTCGGGGGAGTAGGAGAGACCCAGTACTTC	CASSFGGVGETQYF
TRBV19	TRBJ2-7	.	.	TGTGCCAGTAGTCCCCGGGACGTACTGGACGAGCAGTACTTC	CASSPRDVLDEQYF
TRBV18	TRBJ1-1	TRBD1	.	TGTGCCAGCTCAGGGGACAGGGTGGCGACTGAAGCTTTCTTT	CASSGDRVATEAFF
TRBV2	TRBJ1-5	TRBD1	.	TGTGCCAGCAGCGGTCAGGGGGCAAGGCAGCCCCAGCATTTT	CASSGQGARQPQHF
TRBV18	TRBJ1-3	.	few	TGTGCCAGCTCACCACCGGACGGGTACTGGCACACCATATATTTT	CASSPPDGYWHTIYF
TRBV18	TRBJ2-3	.	.	TGTGCCAGCTCACCCCTGGGAGGTCCTTGGAGCACAGATACGCAGTATTTT	CASSPLGGPWSTDTQYF
TRBV9	TRBJ1-2	TRBD1	.	TGTGCCAGCAGCGTAGAGGGTGAGGGGGCTTATGGCTACACCTTC	CASSVEGEGAYGYTF
TRBV2	TRBJ1-1	.	.	TGTGCCAGCAGTTTGACAGACATGAACACTGAAGCTTTCTTT	CASSLTDMNTEAFF
TRBV4-3	TRBJ2-7	.	few	TGCGCCAGCAGCCAAGAGGCCGGGAGAAGCTACGTGGAGCAGTACTTC	CASSQEAGRSYVEQYF
TRBV4-3	TRBJ2-5	TRBD1	many	TGCGCCAGCAGCCAAGGACAGGGGGCAGAGACCCAGTACTTC	CASSQGQGAETQYF
TRBV11-2	TRBJ1-1	.	.	TGTGCCAGCAGCTTAGAAAGGCTGAACACTGAAGCTTTCTTT	CASSLERLNTEAFF
TRBV6-6	TRBJ1-1	TRBD1	few	TGTGCCAGCACTTTGGACAGGGTGAGGACTGAAGCTTTCTTT	CASTLDRVRTEAFF
TRBV18	TRBJ1-5	TRBD1	many	TGTGCCAGCTCGACACAGGGGGCGGGCAATCAGCCCCAGCATTTT	CASSTQGAGNQPQHF
TRBV7-9	TRBJ2-7	.	many	TGTGCCAGCAGCTTAGGCCTCCGTGACAAGGATGCCAAGGGGCAGTACTTC	CASSLGLRDKDAKGQYF
TRBV5-1	TRBJ1-2	.	.	TGCGCCAGCAGCTCAGATGCCTGGGCTAACTATGGCTACACCTTC	CASSSDAWANYGYTF
TRBV18	TRBJ1-1	.	.	TGTGCCAGCTCACCACAGGGTACCGAAGCTTTCTTT	CASSPQGTEAFF
TRBV7-2	TRBJ1-6	.	few	TGTGCCAGCAGCTTAATTTTGGGGAATAATTCACCCCTCCACTTT	CASSLILGNNSPLHF
TRBV5-4	TRBJ2-2	.	.	TGTGCCAGCAGCTTAAGGGACCGCTCACCCGGGGAGCTGTTTTTT	CASSLRDRSPGELFF
TRBV7-2	TRBJ1-4	.	.	TGCGCCAGCAGCCAACCAGGGACGGGTAATGAAAAACTGTTTTTT	CASSQPGTGNEKLFF
TRBV28	TRBJ1-5	.	few	TGTGCCAGCAGTCCCGGGAGGGGCAATCAGCCCCAGCATTTT	CASSPGRGNQPQHF
TRBV5-6	TRBJ2-1	.	.	TGTGCCAGCAGCTTGTTCTCCGACTCCTACAATGAGCAGTTCTTC	CASSLFSDSYNEQFF
TRBV29-1	TRBJ2-3	TRBD1	.	TGCAGCGTGCAGGGGGATAGCACAGATACGCAGTATTTT	CSVQGDSTDTQYF
TRBV6-6	TRBJ2-1	.	.	TGTGCCAGTCTATCGGGACATAGCTCCTACAATGAGCAGTTCTTC	CASLSGHSSYNEQFF
TRBV11-2	TRBJ2-1	TRBD2	many	TGTGCCAGCAGCCCATGGACGGGGGGCTCCTACAATGAGCAGTTCTTC	CASSPWTGGSYNEQFF
TRBV7-9	TRBJ2-5	.	few	TGTGCCAGCATCCAAGGCCAGGGAGAGACCCAGTACTTC	CASIQGQGETQYF
TRBV9	TRBJ2-7	.	.	TGTGCCAGCAGCGTAGGTATAGCAATATACGAGCAGTACTTC	CASSVGIAIYEQYF
TRBV7-2	TRBJ2-7	TRBD1	few	TGTGCCAGCAGCTCACCGGACAGGGCCCCCGAGCAGTACTTC	CASSSPDRAPEQYF
TRBV10-2	TRBJ1-1	.	few	TGCGCCAGCAGTTCTACCGGGGACACTGAAGCTTTCTTT	CASSSTGDTEAFF
TRBV21-1	TRBJ2-7	.	few	TGTGCCAGCAGCAAATATTTCCGCATCGAGTACTTC	CASSKYFRIEYF
TRBV2	TRBJ2-5	TRBD2	.	TGTGCCAGCAGTGGGACTAGCGGGGGGGCGAGAGAGACCCAGTACTTC	CASSGTSGGARETQYF
TRBV5-1	TRBJ2-7	.	.	TGCGCCAGCAGCTTTGACGGGGGTATCTACGAGCAGTACTTC	CASSFDGGIYEQYF
TRBV15	TRBJ2-5	.	few	TGTGCCACCAGCAGAGATCTTGACAGCCCGGGGACCCAGTACTTC	CATSRDLDSPGTQYF
TRBV11-2	TRBJ1-1	TRBD1	few	TGTGCCAGCAGCCAGCAGGGGGGTCACACTGAAGCTTTCTTT	CASSQQGGHTEAFF
TRBV11-2	TRBJ2-3	.	.	TGTGCCAGCAGCCGCGGCGGTACGCAGTATTTT	CASSRGGTQYF
TRBV14	TRBJ1-2	.	.	TGTGCCAGCAGCCAAGATACGTTTCTCTATGGCTACACCTTC	CASSQDTFLYGYTF
TRBV2	TRBJ2-3	TRBD2	few	TGTGCCAGCAGTGAAGATTTGACTAGCGGGGGGGCCAGAGATACGCAGTATTTT	CASSEDLTSGGARDTQYF
TRBV30	TRBJ1-1	.	.	TGTGCCTGGTCAACGTCCAAGGTCCCTCTTGAAGCTTTCTTT	CAWSTSKVPLEAFF
TRBV6-5	TRBJ2-7	.	few	TGTGCCAGCAGTTACTCCTCGGAGATCTACGAGCAGTACTTC	CASSYSSEIYEQYF
TRBV11-2	TRBJ1-2	.	few	TGTGCCAGCAGCTTGGGGGCCGGGCCAGGGAACTATGGCTACACCTTC	CASSLGAGPGNYGYTF
TRBV29-1	TRBJ1-1	TRBD1	.	TGCAGCTATGACAGGGTCTACACTGAAGCTTTCTTT	CSYDRVYTEAFF
TRBV6-1	TRBJ1-1	TRBD1	few	TGTGCCAGCGCCCCGGGACAGTTGAACACTGAAGCTTTCTTT	CASAPGQLNTEAFF
TRBV7-2	TRBJ1-1	.	.	TGTGCCAGCAGCTTTAAGGGGGGGAACACTGAAGCTTTCTTT	CASSFKGGNTEAFF
TRBV6-5	TRBJ1-5	.	.	TGTGCCAGCAAGGAGGGGTATAGCAATCAGCCCCAGCATTTT	CASKEGYSNQPQHF